These 20 T cell receptor beta chains originate from one sample sequenced in a study of T-cell memory formation after mild COVID-19. TCRdb analysed the 5' RACE reads with MiXCR anew, one entry per CDR3 protein. The sample has 150,000 to 200,000 distinct CDR3 sequences; about a fifth are singletons. Sequenced: PBMCs or a T cell subset sorted from them (not recorded which). The receptors here all came from an adult woman who had mild COVID-19 (a few samples of this study predate the infection). Cell type and time point are not known.

This clonotype was found a few times. V is TRBV7-9 and J is TRBJ2-7; TRBD2 agrees at 13 bases. Germline V gene lookup returns CDR1 SEHNR and CDR2 FQNEAQ (reference sequence). The CDR3 totals 16 residues. V dropped 1 base and J dropped 3; count of bases not matched to a gene: 3. CDR3 protein: CASSLVGTSGNYEQYF. The DNA for the CDR3 is TGTGCCAGCAGCTTAGTCGGGACTAGCGGGAACTACGAGCAGTACTTC. The whole variable domain, filled in from reference TRBV7-9 and TRBJ2-7, reads DTGVSQNPRHKITKRGQNVTFRCDPISEHNRLYWYRQTLGQGPEFLTYFQNEAQLEKSRLLSDRFSAERPKGSFSTLEIQRTEQGDSAMYLCASSLVGTSGNYEQYFGPGTRLTVT.

The rearrangement uses TRBV5-5 and TRBJ2-1, with a tentative D call TRBD2 (6 bases). This CDR3 has 17 amino acids. Per the germline V gene, CDR1 is SGHKS and CDR2 is YYEKEE (reference sequence). Trimming took off 0 bases at V and 1 base at J, with 14 bases between the two ends. The CDR3 loop reads CASSLETSTISYNEQFF. In DNA form, the CDR3 reads TGTGCCAGCAGCTTGGAAACTAGCACGATTTCCTACAATGAGCAGTTCTTC.

V usage is TRBV20-1 and J usage is TRBJ2-1, with D perhaps assigned TRBD1 or TRBD2 (5 bases each). Per germline, CDR1 DFQATT and CDR2 SNEGSKA (reference sequence). With 3 bases removed from V and 7 bases from J, the gap between germline ends came to 22 bases. The CDR3 is 16 residues long. DNA of the CDR3: TGCAGTGCTAGGCCTGGGGCCAATAGGTGGGAGAATGAGCAGTTCTTC. Its translation: CSARPGANRWENEQFF.

The sample holds a few counts of this clonotype. V and J are TRBV7-8 and TRBJ1-1; the D gene is possibly TRBD1 (5 bases). Trimming took off 1 base at V and 7 bases at J, with 13 bases between the two ends. The CDR3 spans 14 residues. Germline V CDR1 and CDR2: SGHVS, FQNEAQ. CDR3 bases: TGTGCCAGCAGCTTAGAGGGATGGGGGGATGAAGCTTTCTTT. It yields the protein CASSLEGWGDEAFF.

This clonotype was counted only a few times. The CDR3: CASSVYENTEAFF. The CDR3 coding sequence is TGTGCCAGCAGCGTTTACGAGAACACTGAAGCTTTCTTT. The chain links TRBV9 to TRBJ1-1, with D unresolved. Trimming took 2 bases from V and 1 from J, leaving 6 bases between them. Per germline, CDR1 SGDLS and CDR2 YYNGEE. This CDR3 is 13 amino acids long. Based on the CDR3 plus reference TRBV9 and TRBJ1-1, the full variable domain is DSGVTQTPKHLITATGQRVTLRCSPRSGDLSVYWYQQSLDQGLQFLIQYYNGEERAKGNILERFSAQQFPDLHSELNLSSLELGDSALYFCASSVYENTEAFFGQGTRLTVV.

Only a few counts were recorded for this clonotype. The chain has TRBV7-6 and TRBJ1-1; tentative D call: TRBD1 (6 bases). Per the germline V gene, CDR1 is SGHVS and CDR2 is FNYEAQ. This CDR3 has 19 residues. V was clipped by 1 base and J by 4 bases, with 25 bases between them. CDR3 in DNA: TGTGCCAGCAGCTTAGGCTTTGAAGGAGGGGGGAGAGTAGGCACTGAAGCTTTCTTT. This codes for CASSLGFEGGGRVGTEAFF.

This clonotype has only a few counts. This chain joins TRBV16 and TRBJ2-2, with a possible D match to TRBD1 (5 bases). This CDR3 has 14 residues. Trimming took 0 bases from V and 10 from J, leaving 12 bases between them. Germline CDR1 is KGHSY and CDR2 is FQNENV. CDR3 sequence (DNA): TGTGCCAGCAGCCAATCAGCCCTACAGGAGGAGCTGTTTTTT. As protein: CASSQSALQEELFF.

A few counts support this clonotype. The CDR3 spells CSARDWDSSYEQYF. The CDR3 bases are TGCAGTGCTAGAGATTGGGACAGCTCCTACGAGCAGTACTTC. V and J are TRBV20-1 and TRBJ2-7; 7 bases fit TRBD1. The CDR3 spans 14 residues. V shed 0 bases and J 0 bases; nucleotides not matched to a gene: 2. The germline CDR1 and CDR2 sequences are DFQATT and SNEGSKA (reference sequence).

The genes are TRBV2 and TRBJ2-7, with D perhaps matching TRBD1 (5 bases). Between the trimmed V and J ends, which lost 1 base and 4 bases, there was a span of 17 bases. The CDR3 runs to 16 residues. Looked up from germline, CDR1 is SNHLY and CDR2 is FYNNEI. The CDR3: CASSEDIGREYYEQYF. Written as DNA, the CDR3 is TGTGCCAGCAGTGAAGATATCGGCAGGGAATATTACGAGCAGTACTTC.

This clonotype was picked up a small number of times. J is TRBJ2-3 and V is TRBV7-9; 10 bases are shared with TRBD2. CDR1 and CDR2 from the germline V gene are SEHNR and FQNEAQ (reference sequence). Germline trimming cut 6 bases from V and 3 bases from J; bases unmatched to any gene: 9. The length of the CDR3 is 16 residues. The CDR3 coding sequence is TGTGCCAGCAGTATTGAAGCGGGAGGGAGGACAGATACGCAGTATTTT. It is translated as CASSIEAGGRTDTQYF.

The V gene is TRBV6-2 or TRBV6-3, the J gene TRBJ2-7, with unresolved D. The CDR3 is 13 residues long. Germline V gives CDR1 MNHEY, CDR2 SVGEGT. The V gene lost 6 bases and the J gene lost 0 bases, with 9 bases spanning the gap. CDR3 amino acids: CASRSQSSYEQYF. CDR3 sequence (DNA): TGTGCCAGCAGATCCCAGTCCTCCTACGAGCAGTACTTC.

Only a few counts were recorded for this clonotype. The V and J genes are TRBV7-3 and TRBJ2-1; TRBD1 might be the D (5 bases). In germline, CDR1 is SGHTA, CDR2 FQGTGA. This CDR3 contains 14 residues. V was trimmed by 4 bases and J by 7 bases, leaving 14 bases between them. The CDR3 nucleotides are TGTGCCAGCAGCTCGGAAACAGGTCTGAATGAGCAGTTCTTC. Its protein is CASSSETGLNEQFF.

This clonotype was picked up many times. This chain links TRBV7-9 with TRBJ2-1; D unclear. The CDR3 is made up of 11 amino acids. The V end lost 0 bases, the J end lost 10 bases, and 4 bases lay between the germline ends. CDR1 and CDR2 from the germline V gene are SEHNR and FQNEAQ (reference sequence). The DNA of the CDR3 is TGTGCCAGCAGCTTAGCGGGGGAGCAGTTCTTC. Encoded protein: CASSLAGEQFF.

This clonotype was counted between two and nine times. The chain has TRBV5-1 and TRBJ2-3, with 8 bases lining up with TRBD2. The V gene's germline CDR1 is SGHRS and CDR2 YFSETQ. There are 16 residues in the CDR3. J was trimmed by 2 bases and V by 5 bases; bases with no gene match: 10. The CDR3 loop reads CASRLAEGSSTDTQYF. The CDR3 coding sequence is TGCGCCAGCAGACTAGCGGAGGGGAGTTCCACAGATACGCAGTATTTT.

The chain recombines TRBV19 with TRBJ1-1; no definite D call. Germline V gene data show CDR1 as LNHDA and CDR2 as SQIVND (reference sequence). Trimming removed 5 bases from V and 4 bases from J, with 17 bases in between. The CDR3 is 15 residues long. The CDR3 nucleotides are TGTGCCAGTAGTGTCCGGGCGGGTTCCGCCACTGAAGCTTTCTTT. This gives the protein CASSVRAGSATEAFF.

J is TRBJ2-1 and V is TRBV19, with 13 bases that match TRBD2. This CDR3 has 20 residues. Germline V gene sequence: CDR1 LNHDA, CDR2 SQIVND (reference sequence). The V gene end was trimmed by 2 bases and the J gene end by 4 bases; junction bases not matched to a gene: 14. This CDR3 reads CASSINPLGLAGVAYNEQFF. CDR3 in DNA: TGTGCCAGTAGTATAAACCCTCTTGGACTAGCGGGAGTTGCATACAATGAGCAGTTCTTC.

This clonotype has more than one count but fewer than ten. J is TRBJ2-2 and V is TRBV29-1; D ambiguous. Germline V CDR1 and CDR2: SQVTM, ANQGSEA. The ends were cut back, 0 bases at V and 4 bases at J, with 6 bases in the middle. CDR3 size: 13 residues. DNA for the CDR3: TGCAGCGTTGAAGAAGTCGGCACCGGGGAGCTGTTTTTT. Amino acids: CSVEEVGTGELFF.

V gene TRBV24-1 combines with J gene TRBJ1-1, with 11 nucleotides matching TRBD1. Trimming removed 9 bases from V and 5 bases from J; junction bases left unmatched: 13. This CDR3 comprises 16 residues. Germline V CDR1 and CDR2: KGHDR, SFDVKD. CDR3 nucleotide sequence: TGTGCCACCTCATCTGGACAGGGGGCGAGGGGGACTGAAGCTTTCTTT. Translating it yields CATSSGQGARGTEAFF.

The chain's CDR3 is CSFRGESYEQYF. For the CDR3, the DNA is TGCAGCTTTAGGGGCGAGTCCTACGAGCAGTACTTC. V and J are TRBV29-1 and TRBJ2-7, with D maybe TRBD1 (5 bases). V gave up 8 bases and J gave up 1 base, with 12 bases separating them. Germline V gene sequence: CDR1 SQVTM, CDR2 ANQGSEA. CDR3 size: 12 residues.

The rearrangement joins TRBV20-1 to TRBJ2-3, with 11 bases aligning to TRBD1. CDR1 and CDR2 from the germline V gene are DFQATT and SNEGSKA (reference sequence). The CDR3 is 15 amino acids. J lost 4 bases, V lost 6 bases, and 9 bases had no gene match. DNA of the CDR3: TGCAGTGCGGACCCGGGACAGGGGGAGGCAGATACGCAGTATTTT. The encoded protein is CSADPGQGEADTQYF.